The rows below give T cell receptor beta chains drawn from one sample of a study of cytomegalovirus exposure and HLA in healthy donors. The method was immunoSEQ multiplex PCR; TCRdb's version includes in-frame clones alone and lacks a portion of them. The data contain roughly 150,000 clones, around a tenth of them singletons. Sequencing used PBMCs. All receptors derive from a man aged 50-59 years in good health and CMV-seronegative. Both conserved end residues are part of each CDR3. A D gene is named only where the DNA matches it firmly. Clone size appears in some rows only: once, few, many, or a class for an expanded clone.

j_call v_call clone_size d_call cdr3_aa cdr3_nt
TRBJ2-2 TRBV18 . . CASSPRGGADTGELFF TGTGCCAGCTCACCACGGGGGGGCGCGGACACCGGGGAGCTGTTTTTT
TRBJ1-2 TRBV30 . TRBD1 CAANTGVYGYTF TGTGCCGCAAATACAGGGGTATATGGCTACACCTTC
TRBJ2-1 TRBV25-1 . TRBD2 CASSDSGRASNEQFF TGTGCCAGCAGCGATAGCGGGAGGGCAAGTAATGAGCAGTTCTTC
TRBJ1-2 TRBV6-1 . TRBD1 CASSEVGQGGGYTF TGTGCCAGCAGTGAAGTAGGGCAGGGGGGTGGCTACACCTTC
TRBJ2-1 TRBV5-4 few TRBD2 CASHRDTRLAAKYNEQFF TGTGCCAGCCACCGGGACACGAGACTAGCGGCGAAATACAATGAGCAGTTCTTC
TRBJ2-5 TRBV30 few TRBD1 CAWSAGGAQTQYF TGTGCCTGGAGTGCAGGGGGCGCACAGACCCAGTACTTC
TRBJ2-1 TRBV6-1 few TRBD1 CASTLDRDSYNEQFF TGTGCCAGCACCTTGGACAGGGACTCCTACAATGAGCAGTTCTTC
TRBJ2-7 TRBV28 . . CASSLGPGPSYEQYF TGTGCCAGCAGTTTGGGGCCAGGGCCCTCCTACGAGCAGTACTTC
TRBJ1-5 TRBV15 few TRBD1 CATSYPGGRQPQHF TGTGCCACCAGCTACCCAGGGGGCCGGCAGCCCCAGCATTTT
TRBJ2-2 TRBV2 few TRBD1 CASTEEGARGELFF TGTGCCAGCACCGAAGAGGGGGCGCGAGGGGAGCTGTTTTTT
TRBJ1-4 TRBV28 . . CASSLSEKLFF TGTGCCAGCAGTTTATCGGAAAAACTGTTTTTT
TRBJ2-1 TRBV2 few TRBD1 CASSGGQGSYNEQFF TGTGCCAGCAGTGGCGGACAGGGCTCCTACAATGAGCAGTTCTTC
TRBJ1-2 TRBV9 . TRBD1 CASSPFGIGQGRGYTF TGTGCCAGCAGCCCCTTTGGGATAGGACAGGGCAGGGGCTACACCTTC
TRBJ2-6 TRBV4-1 few TRBD1 CASSQVWGQVSGANVLTF TGCGCCAGCAGCCAAGTGTGGGGACAGGTCTCTGGGGCCAACGTCCTGACTTTC
TRBJ2-7 TRBV19 few . CASSVQGYEQYF TGTGCCAGTAGTGTACAGGGTTACGAGCAGTACTTC
TRBJ2-7 TRBV19 once TRBD1 CASSTGQPRTVYEQYF TGTGCCAGTAGTACGGGACAGCCCAGAACAGTCTACGAGCAGTACTTC
TRBJ2-7 TRBV6-1 few TRBD2 CASSPEGFGGYEQYF TGTGCCAGCAGTCCCGAGGGCTTCGGGGGGTACGAGCAGTACTTC
TRBJ1-4 TRBV27 few . CASRGSVREKLFF TGTGCCAGCCGGGGGAGTGTCAGGGAAAAACTGTTTTTT
TRBJ2-7 TRBV6-5 . TRBD2 CASSSTTSGVYEQYF TGTGCCAGCAGTTCCACGACTAGCGGGGTCTACGAGCAGTACTTC
TRBJ2-1 TRBV10-3 . TRBD1 CAISEEDRGPNEQFF TGTGCCATCAGTGAGGAGGACAGGGGGCCGAATGAGCAGTTCTTC
TRBJ1-5 TRBV19 few TRBD1 CASSSDRGNRPQHF TGTGCCAGTAGTAGTGACAGGGGGAATCGGCCCCAGCATTTT
TRBJ2-7 TRBV11-2 few TRBD2 CASSYAIAGTYEQYF TGTGCCAGCAGCTACGCGATAGCGGGAACCTACGAGCAGTACTTC
TRBJ1-2 TRBV10-3 few . CAISHQEDSAYGYTF TGTGCCATCAGTCACCAAGAGGACAGTGCCTATGGCTACACCTTC
TRBJ1-4 TRBV6-1 . TRBD1 CASTAGGSEKLFF TGTGCCAGCACGGCAGGGGGTTCTGAAAAACTGTTTTTT
TRBJ1-2 TRBV29-1 few TRBD1 CSASRDRVLDGYTF TGCAGCGCTTCCCGGGACAGGGTGTTGGATGGCTACACCTTC
TRBJ1-5 TRBV5-1 few TRBD1 CASSLEGGGPNQPQHF TGCGCCAGCAGCTTGGAAGGAGGGGGCCCAAATCAGCCCCAGCATTTT
TRBJ1-5 TRBV19 few . CASSIDARGQPQHF TGTGCCAGTAGTATAGACGCCAGGGGTCAGCCCCAGCATTTT
TRBJ1-4 TRBV28 few . CASSLREKLFF TGTGCCAGCAGTTTACGTGAAAAACTGTTTTTT
TRBJ1-6 TRBV5-1 . TRBD1 CASSLEGTGGAFGNSPLHF TGCGCCAGCAGCTTGGAAGGGACAGGGGGCGCGTTTGGGAATTCACCCCTCCACTTT
TRBJ1-4 TRBV30 . TRBD1 CAWSEKTLSLGGRNEKLFF TGTGCCTGGAGTGAGAAGACCCTAAGTCTAGGGGGCCGTAATGAAAAGCTGTTTTTT
TRBJ2-7 TRBV5-1 few . CASSADVRSEQYF TGCGCCAGCAGCGCGGATGTTCGCTCCGAGCAGTACTTC
TRBJ2-7 TRBV15 . TRBD1 CATSPDGTGGGLYEQYF TGTGCCACCAGCCCCGACGGGACAGGGGGAGGCCTATACGAGCAGTACTTC
TRBJ1-1 TRBV7-9 few . CASSLGGLGTEAFF TGTGCCAGCAGCTTGGGGGGGCTCGGGACTGAAGCTTTCTTT
TRBJ2-1 TRBV6-1 . TRBD1 CASSELQGSYNEQFF TGTGCCAGCAGTGAATTACAGGGGTCGTACAATGAGCAGTTCTTC
TRBJ2-7 TRBV29-1 . TRBD1 CSVEGTGGYEQYF TGCAGCGTTGAGGGGACAGGGGGCTACGAGCAGTACTTC
TRBJ1-2 TRBV9 . . CASSAQIHRGYTF TGTGCCAGCAGCGCCCAGATCCATCGTGGCTACACCTTC
TRBJ1-4 TRBV14 few TRBD1 CASSHHRGLDNEKLFF TGTGCCAGCAGCCACCACAGGGGGCTCGATAATGAAAAACTGTTTTTT
TRBJ2-1 TRBV30 few . CAWSLQGGEYNEQFF TGTGCCTGGAGTCTACAAGGGGGGGAATACAATGAGCAGTTCTTC
TRBJ1-2 TRBV10-1 . TRBD1 CASSGQGADGYTF TGCGCCAGCAGTGGACAGGGGGCGGATGGCTACACCTTC
TRBJ1-2 TRBV14 . . CASSPDRNYGYTF TGTGCCAGCAGCCCCGACAGAAACTATGGCTACACCTTC
TRBJ2-7 TRBV30 . . CAWSGQGYEQYF TGTGCCTGGAGTGGTCAGGGCTACGAGCAGTACTTC
TRBJ1-2 TRBV4-1 . TRBD1 CASSQTDRAGYGYTF TGCGCCAGCAGCCAAACGGACAGGGCGGGATATGGCTACACCTTC
TRBJ1-3 TRBV5-6 . . CASSLQGPFSGNTIYF TGTGCCAGCAGCTTACAGGGACCGTTCTCTGGAAACACCATATATTTT
TRBJ2-4 TRBV2 . . CASTTEGGIQYF TGTGCCAGCACGACTGAAGGGGGCATTCAGTACTTC
TRBJ2-7 TRBV9 . TRBD2 CASSLGLAGALIGEQYF TGTGCCAGCAGTTTAGGACTAGCGGGTGCATTGATCGGCGAGCAGTACTTC
TRBJ2-5 TRBV6-6 . . CASRDRGLRQGETQYF TGTGCCAGCAGGGACAGAGGGTTGCGCCAGGGGGAGACCCAGTACTTC
TRBJ2-7 TRBV6-5 few TRBD1 CASSYSGTGRYEQYF TGTGCCAGCAGTTACTCGGGGACAGGGCGCTACGAGCAGTACTTC
TRBJ1-4 TRBV6-5 few . CASSYRENEKLFF TGTGCCAGCAGTTACAGGGAGAATGAAAAACTGTTTTTT
TRBJ2-1 TRBV5-4 . . CASSLAGYSYNEQFF TGTGCCAGCAGCTTGGCGGGGTACTCCTACAATGAGCAGTTCTTC
TRBJ2-5 TRBV19 few TRBD1 CASSPDRGETQYF TGTGCCAGTAGCCCCGACAGGGGGGAGACCCAGTACTTC
TRBJ1-5 TRBV5-1 . . CASSLLGGNQPQHF TGCGCCAGCAGCTTGCTTGGGGGGAATCAGCCCCAGCATTTT
TRBJ1-2 TRBV18 few . CASSPQGDYGYTF TGTGCCAGCTCACCACAGGGGGACTATGGCTACACCTTC
TRBJ2-1 TRBV19 . TRBD2 CASSSLAGGYSYNEQFF TGTGCCAGTAGTTCACTAGCGGGGGGGTACTCCTACAATGAGCAGTTCTTC
TRBJ2-6 TRBV19 . TRBD2 CATHLAGHSGANVLTF TGTGCCACCCATTTAGCGGGGCACTCTGGGGCCAACGTCCTGACTTTC
TRBJ2-1 TRBV10-3 once . CAISETARPNEQFF TGTGCCATCAGTGAAACGGCGAGGCCCAATGAGCAGTTCTTC
TRBJ2-3 TRBV30 few TRBD2 CAWSVSTGGQYF TGTGCCTGGAGTGTTTCGACGGGGGGGCAGTATTTT
TRBJ1-4 TRBV7-8 . TRBD1 CASKQGAEEKLFF TGTGCCAGCAAACAGGGGGCAGAAGAAAAACTGTTTTTT
TRBJ1-5 TRBV30 . . CAWSLGGEQPQHF TGTGCCTGGAGCCTGGGAGGGGAGCAGCCCCAGCATTTT
TRBJ1-3 TRBV21-1 few . CASRPQGDNTRSGNTIYF TGTGCCAGCAGACCCCAGGGGGACAACACGAGATCTGGAAACACCATATATTTT
TRBJ2-7 TRBV5-1 few TRBD1 CASSWSGTGTYEQYF TGCGCCAGCAGCTGGTCCGGGACAGGGACCTACGAGCAGTACTTC